What follows are 32 T cell receptor beta chains derived from one specimen sequenced in a study of neoadjuvant anti-PD-1 for oral cavity cancer (dated by TCRdb to about 2021). Libraries came from the immunoSEQ multiplex PCR assay. Not all clones reach the TCRdb copy of this immuneACCESS table, which keeps in-frame sequences only. Checked studies attribute under half of the gap to unresolved V genes and leave the rest unexplained. A total of 55,000 to 75,000 clones appear in this sample, approximately 87% of them only once. The top ten hold 2.5% to 3% of the sample. Read against the paper, the sample's time point label means: after neoadjuvant nivolumab, at surgical resection. The sequences come from PBMCs, collected after nivolumab (anti-PD-1) treatment. Every receptor here comes from a person aged 40 to 85 with oral cavity squamous cell carcinoma.

The rearrangement joins TRBV7-3 to TRBJ2-3, with a weak D call TRBD2 (6 bases). The CDR3 runs to 14 residues. Trimming took 4 bases from V and 4 from J, leaving 12 bases between them. Germline lookup yields CDR1 SGHTA and CDR2 FQGTGA. The CDR3 is CASSSLAEPDTQYF. Written as DNA, the CDR3 is TGTGCCAGCAGCTCATTAGCGGAGCCAGATACGCAGTATTTT.

This clone was picked up a small number of times. The chain employs TRBV7-3 and TRBJ2-1; D is undetermined. This CDR3 is built from 14 residues. In germline, CDR1 is SGHTA, CDR2 FQGTGA. V was pared by 5 bases and J by 3 bases, with 11 bases between. CDR3 coding DNA: TGTGCCAGCAGCCCCGCAAATGGCTACAATGAGCAGTTCTTC. It encodes CASSPANGYNEQFF.

The chain employs TRBV25-1 and TRBJ2-1; 12 bases are a match to TRBD2. V was clipped by 3 bases and J by 8 bases; unmatched bases: 8. CDR1 and CDR2 (germline): MGHDK, SYGVNS. The CDR3 totals 16 residues. The CDR3 nucleotides are TGTGCCAGCAGTGAGGCGACTAGCGGGAGTAGGGATGAGCAGTTCTTC. Translated, it gives CASSEATSGSRDEQFF.

The V call is TRBV6-1, the J call TRBJ2-7; D unclear. The V end lost 2 bases, the J end lost 4 bases, and 12 bases lay between the germline ends. The CDR3 spans 14 residues. CDR1 is MNHNS, CDR2 SASEGT, per germline. In nucleotides, the CDR3 is TGTGCCAGCAGTGAATCTCCAACCCCATACGAGCAGTACTTC. Translated, it gives CASSESPTPYEQYF.

The V and J genes are TRBV4-2 and TRBJ1-2; TRBD1 aligns across 7 bases. J lost 8 bases, V lost 0 bases, and 9 bases had no gene match. This CDR3 has 15 amino acids. Germline V gives CDR1 LGHNA, CDR2 YNFKEQ. CDR3 nucleotide sequence: TGTGCCAGCAGCCAAGATAGTAGGCAGGGGGGCGGCTACACCTTC. Protein sequence: CASSQDSRQGGGYTF.

The gene calls are TRBV6-5 and TRBJ2-1; D perhaps matches TRBD2 (5 bases). Trimming left V 5 bases short and J 3 bases short, with 11 bases between. The CDR3 totals 14 residues. CDR1 is MNHEY, CDR2 SVGAGI, per germline. The CDR3 loop reads CASSRREGYNEQFF. As DNA, the CDR3 is TGTGCCAGCAGTCGCCGCGAGGGCTACAATGAGCAGTTCTTC.

As concerns this clone: The same CDR3 is also encoded by other DNA sequences in this sample. The rearrangement links TRBV5-1 to TRBJ2-7; perhaps TRBD1 as D (6 bases). The germline V and J ends were trimmed by 4 bases and 4 bases, with 12 bases remaining between them. This CDR3 comprises 13 residues. Germline values: CDR1 SGHRS, CDR2 YFSETQ. The CDR3 loop is CASSPDSSYEQYF. The CDR3 nucleotides are TGCGCCAGCAGCCCGGACAGCTCGTACGAGCAGTACTTC.

The rearrangement uses TRBV7-9 and TRBJ1-1; D is unclear. Trimming pared 2 bases from V and 6 bases from J, leaving 10 bases between. The CDR3 length is 13 residues. CDR1 is SEHNR, CDR2 FQNEAQ, per germline (reference sequence). In DNA, the CDR3 is TGTGCCAGCAGCTTAAACCAGGTCGCTGAAGCTTTCTTT. It yields the protein CASSLNQVAEAFF.

This clone is judged medium-sized. The rearrangement joins TRBV7-9 to TRBJ1-6; possible D gene TRBD1, 6 bases. The V and J ends lost 5 bases and 7 bases respectively, with 12 bases between them. CDR3 length: 14 amino acids. CDR1 and CDR2 from the germline V gene are SEHNR and FQNEAQ (reference sequence). The CDR3 region is CASSPGVANSPLHF. Written as DNA, the CDR3 is TGTGCCAGCAGCCCAGGGGTTGCCAATTCACCCCTCCACTTT.

The chain links TRBV28 to TRBJ1-5; D is uncertain. The CDR3 consists of 12 residues. Germline CDR1 and CDR2: MDHEN and SYDVKM. In nucleotides, the CDR3 is TGTGGTACGAATTGGGGCAATCAGCCCCAGCATTTT. It is translated as CGTNWGNQPQHF.

This sequence joins TRBV11-2 and TRBJ1-3, with D hard to call. The CDR3 totals 15 residues. CDR1 SGHAT and CDR2 FQNNGV come from the germline V gene. With 11 bases removed from V and 1 base from J, the gap between germline ends came to 18 bases. The CDR3 DNA follows: TGTGCCCCCCTTCGTCCGAGGGTTTCTGGAAACACCATATATTTT. As protein: CAPLRPRVSGNTIYF.

This clone has just a few counts. In nucleotides, the CDR3 is TGTGCCTTTCGTGGATGGGCCAAAACTGGAAACACCATATATTTT. The encoded protein is CAFRGWAKTGNTIYF. V usage is TRBV30 and J usage is TRBJ1-3; D is ambiguous. The CDR3 totals 15 residues. V gave up 7 bases and J gave up 2 bases, with 18 bases separating them. Germline CDR1 reads GTSNPN; CDR2 reads SVGIG (reference sequence).

The chain has TRBV19 and TRBJ2-4, with D tentatively TRBD2 (6 bases). This CDR3 comprises 14 residues. With 8 bases removed from V and 7 bases from J, the gap between germline ends came to 18 bases. Germline lookup yields CDR1 LNHDA and CDR2 SQIVND (reference sequence). CDR3 bases: TGTGCCAGTGGGAGATCCGGGGGTTTGAACATTCAGTACTTC. It translates to CASGRSGGLNIQYF.

V usage is TRBV6-1 and J usage is TRBJ1-5, with TRBD1 as a possible D gene (6 bases). CDR3 size: 13 residues. In germline, CDR1 is MNHNS, CDR2 SASEGT. V was shortened by 11 bases and J by 0 bases, with 11 bases between the two germline ends. DNA for the CDR3: TGTGCCGGCCGACAGGCTAGCAATCAGCCCCAGCATTTT. It codes for CAGRQASNQPQHF.

This chain connects TRBV7-9 to TRBJ2-7; TRBD1 matches at 9 bases. Germline V lookup: CDR1 SEHNR, CDR2 FQNEAQ (reference sequence). J was trimmed by 1 base and V by 5 bases; bases with no gene match: 6. The CDR3 has 15 residues. Written as DNA, the CDR3 is TGTGCCAGCAGCCGCCGGGACAGGGCTTCCTACGAGCAGTACTTC. Encoded protein: CASSRRDRASYEQYF.

The chain links TRBV30 to TRBJ1-3; D gene ambiguous. The length of the CDR3 is 13 residues. Trimming stripped 2 bases from V and 7 bases from J, with 12 bases between. Germline CDR1 GTSNPN, CDR2 SVGIG (reference sequence). The CDR3 bases are TGTGCCTGGAGTAACAGCGTCTTGAACACCATATATTTT. Translated, it gives CAWSNSVLNTIYF.

CDR3 sequence reads: CASSSPASGVFGGTQYF. The CDR3, as DNA: TGTGCCAGCAGCTCTCCGGCTAGCGGGGTATTCGGTGGTACGCAGTATTTT. V and J are TRBV5-4 and TRBJ2-3; the match to TRBD2 covers 9 bases. V shed 3 bases, J shed 8 bases, and the junction held 16 bases outside the gene matches. The germline V gene has CDR1 SGHNT and CDR2 YYREEE (reference sequence). This CDR3 has 17 residues.

This CDR3 is CASSTGAAYQPQHF. CDR3 in DNA: TGTGCCAGCTCAACCGGGGCGGCCTATCAGCCCCAGCATTTT. The gene calls are TRBV18 and TRBJ1-5; D may be TRBD1 (5 bases). Looked up from germline, CDR1 is KGHSH and CDR2 is LQKENI. V was clipped by 5 bases and J by 5 bases, with 13 bases between them. The CDR3 extends over 14 amino acids.

This clone was seen once. This rearrangement joins TRBV4-1 to TRBJ2-5; D is undetermined. Germline assignment: CDR1 MGHRA and CDR2 YSYEKL. V lost 4 bases, J lost 0 bases, and 12 bases lay in between. This CDR3 region has 15 residues. CDR3 protein: CASSLRHLYQETQYF. As DNA, the CDR3 is TGCGCCAGCAGCCTGAGACACTTGTACCAAGAGACCCAGTACTTC.

V is TRBV6-6 and J is TRBJ2-3; 10 bases are a match to TRBD2. V was pared by 11 bases and J by 1 base, with 9 bases of the junction left unmatched. Germline CDR1 and CDR2: MNHNY and SVGAGI (reference sequence). The CDR3 loop spans 15 amino acids. The CDR3 nucleotides read TGTGCCGGCTCCGCCGGGACTAGCGGCACAGATACGCAGTATTTT. It encodes CAGSAGTSGTDTQYF.

The chain recombines TRBV11-2 with TRBJ2-3; D uncertain. Per the germline V gene, CDR1 is SGHAT and CDR2 is FQNNGV. V dropped 5 bases and J dropped 3 bases, with 15 bases sitting between them. The CDR3 spans 15 residues. CDR3 loop: CASSRKHKKTDTQYF. CDR3 sequence (DNA): TGTGCCAGCAGCCGCAAACACAAAAAGACAGATACGCAGTATTTT.

The rearrangement uses TRBV2 and TRBJ2-7; 10 bases match TRBD1. CDR3 length equals 14 residues. Germline V lookup: CDR1 SNHLY, CDR2 FYNNEI. The J segment lost 3 bases and the V segment lost 6 bases, leaving 5 bases of the junction unmatched. The CDR3 loop is CASRGDRGVYEQYF. As DNA, the CDR3 is TGTGCCAGCAGAGGGGACAGGGGTGTCTACGAGCAGTACTTC. Full variable domain (outside the CDR3, taken from reference TRBV2 and TRBJ2-7): EPEVTQTPSHQVTQMGQEVILRCVPISNHLYFYWYRQILGQKVEFLVSFYNNEISEKSEIFDDQFSVERPDGSNFTLKIRSTKLEDSAMYFCASRGDRGVYEQYFGPGTRLTVT.

The chain recombines TRBV5-5 with TRBJ2-1; 7 bases are a match to TRBD1. Germline trimming cut 1 base from V and 7 bases from J; bases unmatched to any gene: 11. This CDR3 contains 16 residues. Germline V gene sequence: CDR1 SGHKS, CDR2 YYEKEE (reference sequence). CDR3 DNA: TGTGCCAGCAGCTTGTTGGGACAGTACTCAACAAATGAGCAGTTCTTC. Translating gives CASSLLGQYSTNEQFF.

The gene calls are TRBV5-1 and TRBJ2-1; TRBD1 matches 9 bases. Trimming removed 5 bases from V and 7 bases from J; junction bases left unmatched: 13. Looked up from germline, CDR1 is SGHRS and CDR2 is YFSETQ. The CDR3 sequence is 16 residues long. The CDR3 sequence: CASRRQQGAQGNEQFF. The CDR3 DNA reads as TGCGCCAGCAGACGACAACAGGGGGCTCAGGGTAATGAGCAGTTCTTC. Using reference TRBV5-1 and TRBJ2-1 for the parts outside the CDR3, the full variable domain is KAGVTQTPRYLIKTRGQQVTLSCSPISGHRSVSWYQQTPGQGLQFLFEYFSETQRNKGNFPGRFSGRQFSNSRSEMNVSTLELGDSALYLCASRRQQGAQGNEQFFGPGTRLTVL.

The chain combines TRBV6-5 with TRBJ2-5; D gene ambiguous. The germline V gene has CDR1 MNHEY and CDR2 SVGAGI. V was pared by 4 bases and J by 2 bases, with 14 bases between. The CDR3 has 15 residues. In DNA, the CDR3 is TGTGCCAGCAGTTCCCAATTGGCGGTACAAGAGACCCAGTACTTC. As protein: CASSSQLAVQETQYF.

This chain connects TRBV21-1 to TRBJ2-7; whether TRBD2, the table's D call, matches the DNA was not checked. TRBV21-1 is a pseudogene. CDR3 length: 14 residues. The CDR3 coding sequence is TGTGCCAGCAGTACGAAGGGAGAAGCCTACGAGCAGTACTTC. It codes for CASSTKGEAYEQYF.

The chain combines TRBV30 with TRBJ1-2; D uncertain. The CDR3 runs to 12 residues. Per the germline V gene, CDR1 is GTSNPN and CDR2 is SVGIG (reference sequence). In nucleotides, the CDR3 is TGTGCTGCCTCGACGGGTAACTATGGCTACACCTTC. Protein: CAASTGNYGYTF.

This clone has more than one count but fewer than ten. The gene calls are TRBV7-9 and TRBJ1-3; 8 bases line up with TRBD1. The J segment lost 2 bases and the V segment lost 0 bases, leaving 6 bases of the junction unmatched. The CDR3 length is 17 residues. CDR1 is SEHNR, CDR2 FQNEAQ, per germline (reference sequence). For the CDR3, the DNA is TGTGCCAGCAGCTTAGCGCCTGACAGGGGCCCTGGAAACACCATATATTTT. It yields the protein CASSLAPDRGPGNTIYF.

V and J are TRBV5-4 and TRBJ2-1; maybe TRBD1 (6 bases). This CDR3 has 13 amino acids. Germline values: CDR1 SGHNT, CDR2 YYREEE (reference sequence). Trimming pared 9 bases from V and 7 bases from J, leaving 17 bases between. The CDR3 here is CAIPFQGNNEQFF. In DNA form, the CDR3 reads TGTGCCATCCCATTTCAGGGGAATAATGAGCAGTTCTTC.

This chain links TRBV4-1 with TRBJ1-2; TRBD1 might be the D (5 bases). Germline CDR1 and CDR2: MGHRA and YSYEKL. Trimming took 3 bases from V and 1 from J, leaving 9 bases between them. The CDR3 totals 14 residues. The CDR3 sequence is CASSQLTVNYGYTF. DNA for the CDR3: TGCGCCAGCAGCCAGTTGACAGTTAACTATGGCTACACCTTC.

As concerns this clone: Germline and junction disagree at one end, which may indicate a read error. V and J are TRBV19 and TRBJ1-3; D gene ambiguous. The CDR3 runs 15 residues. Germline loops: CDR1 LNHDA, CDR2 SQIVND (reference sequence). CDR3 sequence (DNA): TGTGCCAGTAGTATCGGGGAGACCTCTCGAAACACCATATATTTT. As protein: CASSIGETSRNTIYF.

This chain joins TRBV19 and TRBJ1-5; D possibly corresponds to TRBD1 (6 bases). The V end lost 3 bases, the J end lost 1 base, and 10 bases lay between the germline ends. This CDR3 is built from 15 residues. Germline values: CDR1 LNHDA, CDR2 SQIVND (reference sequence). Here the CDR3 reads CASSMAGASNQPQHF. In nucleotides, the CDR3 is TGTGCCAGTAGTATGGCGGGGGCCAGCAATCAGCCCCAGCATTTT.